Following are 16 T cell receptor beta chains from one sample sequenced in a study of T cell responses to AZD1222 COVID-19 vaccine (dated by TCRdb to the early 2020s). Libraries were constructed by the immunoSEQ multiplex PCR assay. TCRdb took this table from immuneACCESS and kept in-frame rearrangements with V and J called. Such tables lack part of the clones; where checked against another copy, unresolved V genes explain under half of the gap, and the rest is unexplained. This sample holds 120,000 or so clones; approximately 85% were observed only once. About 1.6% of the sample is in the top ten clones. The sample's time point label is to be understood as: baseline before first vaccination. The specimen comprised peripheral blood, sampled on day 0 of AZD1222 vaccination. All receptors derive from an adult in good health.

The gene calls are TRBV18 and TRBJ2-1, with TRBD2 matching 12 bases. V dropped 6 bases and J dropped 4; count of bases not matched to a gene: 4. The CDR3 extends over 15 amino acids. Germline V lookup: CDR1 KGHSH, CDR2 LQKENI. The CDR3 nucleotides are TGTGCCAGCTCCCCTGGACTAGCGGGATACAATGAGCAGTTCTTC. It codes for CASSPGLAGYNEQFF.

The CDR3 region has the DNA TGTGCCAGCAGCTCCCCGGGAGCTGGAAACACCATATATTTT. Its protein product is CASSSPGAGNTIYF. This chain links TRBV11-2 with TRBJ1-3; unclear D gene. Trimming shortened V by 4 bases and J by 2 bases, and 9 bases separated the two germline ends. The CDR3 consists of 14 residues. Germline CDR1 and CDR2: SGHAT and FQNNGV.

The chain recombines TRBV28 with TRBJ1-2, with D possibly matching TRBD1 (5 bases). From germline, CDR1 is MDHEN and CDR2 SYDVKM. The CDR3 contains 15 residues. Trimming took 4 bases from V and 6 from J, leaving 18 bases between them. As DNA, the CDR3 is TGTGCCAGCAGTTCCGGGGCCAGCCGGTGGGATGGCTACACCTTC. It yields the protein CASSSGASRWDGYTF.

The chain uses TRBV19 and TRBJ1-1; no clear D gene. V lost 0 bases, J lost 1 base, and 6 bases lay in between. Germline V gene lookup returns CDR1 LNHDA and CDR2 SQIVND (reference sequence). The CDR3 extends over 14 amino acids. The CDR3 is CASSIEAGNTEAFF. Written as DNA, the CDR3 is TGTGCCAGTAGTATAGAAGCTGGGAACACTGAAGCTTTCTTT.

V gene TRBV5-4 combines with J gene TRBJ1-2; tentative D call: TRBD1 (6 bases). V lost 0 bases and J 8 bases, leaving 11 bases between the germline ends. This CDR3 contains 13 residues. CDR1 and CDR2 (germline): SGHNT, YYREEE (reference sequence). This chain's CDR3 is CASSLGGAFGYTF. CDR3 DNA: TGTGCCAGCAGCTTGGGGGGGGCCTTCGGCTACACCTTC.

V and J are TRBV30 and TRBJ2-4; 8 positions match TRBD1. Trimming cost V 2 bases and J 0 bases; bases outside gene matches: 3. This CDR3 has 15 residues. The germline gives CDR1 GTSNPN, CDR2 SVGIG (reference sequence). The CDR3 here is CAWSWTGRAKNIQYF. The CDR3 nucleotides read TGTGCCTGGAGTTGGACAGGGAGAGCCAAAAACATTCAGTACTTC.

This clone was observed a handful of times. The CDR3 sequence is CASRGPGGRGGYTF. CDR3 DNA sequence: TGTGCCAGCAGGGGGCCAGGGGGCCGGGGAGGCTACACCTTC. The chain is built from TRBV25-1 and TRBJ1-2; 8 nucleotides line up with TRBD1. From germline, CDR1 is MGHDK and CDR2 SYGVNS. This CDR3 comprises 14 residues. J was trimmed by 8 bases and V by 6 bases; bases with no gene match: 11.

The genes are TRBV18 and TRBJ2-7, with 8 positions matching TRBD1. Per germline, CDR1 KGHSH and CDR2 LQKENI. Losses at the gene ends were 5 bases for V and 3 bases for J; bases not matched to a gene: 9. The CDR3 has 15 residues. CDR3 sequence: CASSSDRGLGYEQYF. In DNA, the CDR3 is TGTGCCAGCTCATCTGACAGGGGTTTAGGCTACGAGCAGTACTTC.

This clone was found a few times. The chain carries TRBV19 and TRBJ1-1; the D is unclear. Germline CDR1 LNHDA, CDR2 SQIVND (reference sequence). Deletions cut 7 bases from V and 0 bases from J, with 12 bases between. This CDR3 contains 14 residues. In DNA form, the CDR3 reads TGTGCCAGTAAGAGAGACAACCTGAACACTGAAGCTTTCTTT. It specifies CASKRDNLNTEAFF.

This chain joins TRBV11-2 and TRBJ2-1; tentatively, D is TRBD1 (6 bases). The CDR3 covers 16 residues. V shed 2 bases and J shed 2 bases, with 13 bases lying between them. Germline V gene sequence: CDR1 SGHAT, CDR2 FQNNGV. This CDR3 reads CASSLLGALAYNEQFF. Written as DNA, the CDR3 is TGTGCCAGCAGCTTATTGGGGGCTCTAGCCTACAATGAGCAGTTCTTC.

The gene calls are TRBV7-2 and TRBJ1-2, with TRBD1 identical over 8 bases. This CDR3 contains 14 residues. With V trimmed by 5 bases and J by 2 bases, 4 bases remained unmatched. Looked up from germline, CDR1 is SGHTA and CDR2 is FQGNSA. CDR3 protein: CASSPRTGNYGYTF. The DNA of the CDR3 is TGTGCCAGCAGCCCGCGGACAGGGAACTATGGCTACACCTTC.

The chain links TRBV18 to TRBJ1-6, with D unclear. Germline-derived CDR1 and CDR2 are KGHSH and LQKENI. This CDR3 is 16 amino acids long. V lost 3 bases to trimming and J lost 9 bases, with 18 bases between them. The CDR3: CASSPSTGETGSPLHF. The CDR3 DNA reads as TGTGCCAGCTCACCCTCGACGGGTGAGACGGGTTCACCCCTCCACTTT.

The rearrangement uses TRBV7-2 and TRBJ1-2, with 10 bases aligning to TRBD1. Germline values: CDR1 SGHTA, CDR2 FQGNSA. V lost 1 base, J lost 6 bases, and 8 bases stayed unmatched. The length of the CDR3 is 16 residues. The CDR3 loop reads CASSLDYRDRGHGYTF. CDR3 sequence (DNA): TGTGCCAGCAGCTTAGATTACCGGGACAGGGGCCATGGCTACACCTTC.

This rearrangement joins TRBV7-9 to TRBJ1-4; D may be TRBD1 (6 bases). Trimming removed 1 base from V and 4 bases from J, with 16 bases in between. The CDR3 runs to 17 residues. Germline values: CDR1 SEHNR, CDR2 FQNEAQ (reference sequence). CDR3 in DNA: TGTGCCAGCAGCTTAGTTGGCCAGGGGAGACATAATGAAAAACTGTTTTTT. Translation: CASSLVGQGRHNEKLFF.

The V call is TRBV6-4, the J call TRBJ1-4; D uncertain. V shed 7 bases and J shed 8 bases, with 11 bases lying between them. The V gene's germline CDR1 is MRHNA and CDR2 SNTAGT. The CDR3 has 12 amino acids. The CDR3 here is CASISVREKLFF. DNA of the CDR3: TGTGCCAGCATAAGCGTGAGAGAAAAACTGTTTTTT.

The J gene is TRBJ1-2, the V gene TRBV9; D unclear. CDR1 SGDLS and CDR2 YYNGEE come from the germline V gene. The CDR3 loop spans 19 amino acids. Trimming shortened V by 4 bases and J by 1 base, and 26 bases separated the two germline ends. This chain's CDR3 is CASSSPRGRRNINNYGYTF. The CDR3 nucleotides read TGTGCCAGCAGCTCCCCCCGCGGACGGCGGAATATTAATAACTATGGCTACACCTTC.